The 30 T cell receptor beta chains listed next were all sequenced from one sample in a study of cytotoxic CD8 clonotypes in ibrutinib-treated CLL. The method was immunoSEQ multiplex PCR; TCRdb's version includes in-frame clones alone and lacks a portion of them. In the table there are 49,000 or so clones, 45% to 55% of which are singletons. This specimen was PBMCs, taken after 12 months of ibrutinib treatment. The receptor source for this set is a human donor with chronic lymphocytic leukemia.

This clone has at least ten counts. The chain is built from TRBV20-1 and TRBJ2-7; D is undetermined. Trimming stripped 1 base from V and 6 bases from J, with 7 bases between. Germline CDR1 reads DFQATT; CDR2 reads SNEGSKA (reference sequence). The CDR3 spans 11 residues. The CDR3 is CSARAPVEQYF. The CDR3 DNA is TGCAGTGCTAGAGCCCCGGTCGAGCAGTACTTC.

The chain joins TRBV30 to TRBJ1-4; D uncertain. Trimming cost V 3 bases and J 3 bases, with 8 bases left between them. Germline loops: CDR1 GTSNPN, CDR2 SVGIG (reference sequence). The CDR3 runs to 13 residues. In DNA form, the CDR3 reads TGTGCCTGGAGCTCCGGCCCTAATGAAAAACTGTTTTTT. Protein sequence: CAWSSGPNEKLFF.

V usage is TRBV5-1 and J usage is TRBJ1-1; 9 bases line up with TRBD1. Germline CDR1 reads SGHRS; CDR2 reads YFSETQ. The CDR3 covers 14 residues. The ends lost 4 bases at V and 4 bases at J; junction bases unmatched: 5. In DNA form, the CDR3 reads TGCGCCAGCAGCCCGACAGGGGGAGGCACTGAAGCTTTCTTT. This sequence encodes CASSPTGGGTEAFF.

Only a few counts were recorded for this clone. The chain carries TRBV18 and TRBJ2-3, with TRBD2 identical over 7 bases. There are 13 residues in the CDR3. Looked up from germline, CDR1 is KGHSH and CDR2 is LQKENI. V lost 10 bases, J lost 2 bases, and 6 bases stayed unmatched. The CDR3 spells CATGGGLTDTQYF. As DNA, the CDR3 is TGTGCCACCGGCGGGGGACTCACAGATACGCAGTATTTT.

The sample holds a few counts of this clone. The chain links TRBV29-1 to TRBJ2-7; TRBD1 matches 9 bases. The CDR3 spans 13 residues. The trim removed 8 bases at V and 0 bases at J, leaving 5 bases unmatched. Germline V lookup: CDR1 SQVTM, CDR2 ANQGSEA. The CDR3 loop reads CSTGGQGSYEQYF. The CDR3 DNA reads as TGCAGCACCGGGGGACAGGGCTCCTACGAGCAGTACTTC.

V gene TRBV11-3 combines with J gene TRBJ2-2; 7 bases agree with TRBD2. Per the germline V gene, CDR1 is SGHNT and CDR2 is YENEEA. This CDR3 comprises 16 residues. V shed 6 bases, J shed 0 bases, and the junction held 7 bases outside the gene matches. The CDR3 loop reads CASSVLGTTNTGELFF. CDR3 coding DNA: TGTGCCAGCAGTGTTCTAGGGACTACGAACACCGGGGAGCTGTTTTTT.

This clone was seen just once. The chain uses TRBV5-6 and TRBJ2-1, with 12 positions matching TRBD2. V was pared by 4 bases and J by 6 bases, with 5 bases of the junction left unmatched. Germline values: CDR1 SGHDT, CDR2 YYEEEE. This CDR3 has 15 amino acids. CDR3 DNA sequence: TGTGCCAGCAGCGAGACTAGCGGGAGTGGCAATGAGCAGTTCTTC. Translated: CASSETSGSGNEQFF.

V is TRBV6-7 and J is TRBJ2-5, with D maybe TRBD1 (6 bases). TRBV6-7 belongs to the ORF category, with a function that is uncertain. The CDR3 runs 14 residues. V was pared by 10 bases and J by 0 bases, with 15 bases between. CDR3 nucleotide sequence: TGTGCCACCGACAGGACACATTACCAAGAGACCCAGTACTTC. Its protein product is CATDRTHYQETQYF.

The chain has TRBV27 and TRBJ2-7; possibly TRBD2 for D (5 bases). The V and J ends lost 3 bases and 5 bases respectively, with 14 bases between them. Germline lookup yields CDR1 MNHEY and CDR2 SMNVEV (reference sequence). This CDR3 has 14 residues. The CDR3 loop reads CASSFVGGSNEQYF. The CDR3 nucleotides are TGTGCCAGCAGTTTCGTTGGAGGTAGCAACGAGCAGTACTTC.

This chain connects TRBV15 to TRBJ2-3, with D unclear. The CDR3 is 13 amino acids. Germline lookup yields CDR1 LNHNV and CDR2 YYDKDF (reference sequence). V gave up 3 bases and J gave up 6 bases, with 10 bases separating them. The CDR3: CATSRERWDTQYF. The DNA for the CDR3 is TGTGCCACCAGCAGGGAACGTTGGGATACGCAGTATTTT.

This clone appeared a few times. V usage is TRBV28 and J usage is TRBJ1-2, with a weak D call TRBD1 (6 bases). CDR1 is MDHEN, CDR2 SYDVKM, per germline. The CDR3 contains 12 residues. The V end was cut by 8 bases, the J end by 5 bases, with 12 bases between. The CDR3 DNA sequence: TGTGCCAGCCGAGAACAGGGTTATGGCTACACCTTC. It codes for CASREQGYGYTF.

In this sample, this clone turned up a few times. The CDR3 sequence: CASSGSTGARVRAFF. The CDR3 coding sequence is TGTGCCAGCAGCGGTTCGACAGGGGCCAGGGTTAGAGCTTTCTTT. The chain carries TRBV28 and TRBJ1-1; 8 positions agree with TRBD1. CDR1 and CDR2 (germline): MDHEN, SYDVKM. There are 15 residues in the CDR3. V lost 6 bases, J lost 10 bases, and 16 bases stayed unmatched.

CDR3 region: CASSPVDITYEQYF. Written as DNA, the CDR3 is TGTGCCAGCAGCCCCGTTGACATAACCTACGAGCAGTACTTC. J is TRBJ2-7 and V is TRBV27; no definite D call. V was cut by 6 bases and J by 2 bases, with 14 bases left in between. This CDR3 has 14 amino acids. Germline V gene lookup returns CDR1 MNHEY and CDR2 SMNVEV (reference sequence).

This clone was observed many times. The V and J genes are TRBV7-2 and TRBJ2-3, with 12 bases matching TRBD2. This CDR3 comprises 17 residues. Trimming removed 5 bases from V and 7 bases from J; junction bases left unmatched: 13. Germline values: CDR1 SGHTA, CDR2 FQGNSA. The CDR3 DNA sequence: TGTGCCAGCAGCGCCCGGACTAGCGGGATGGGTAAGAATACGCAGTATTTT. Its protein product is CASSARTSGMGKNTQYF.

The rearrangement joins TRBV5-1 to TRBJ2-6; D may be TRBD1 or TRBD2 (5 bases each). Germline loops: CDR1 SGHRS, CDR2 YFSETQ. The CDR3 totals 16 residues. V lost 3 bases, J lost 0 bases, and 10 bases lay in between. The CDR3 DNA sequence: TGCGCCAGCAGCTCGGGACCCGCCTCTGGGGCCAACGTCCTGACTTTC. This gives the protein CASSSGPASGANVLTF.

V and J are TRBV5-6 and TRBJ1-2; D call uncertain. CDR3 length equals 14 residues. Germline V gives CDR1 SGHDT, CDR2 YYEEEE. V lost 0 bases and J 5 bases, leaving 11 bases between the germline ends. Here the CDR3 reads CASSLANQGYGYTF. Written as DNA, the CDR3 is TGTGCCAGCAGCTTGGCCAACCAAGGGTATGGCTACACCTTC.

This clone was picked up a small number of times. The rearrangement joins TRBV5-1 to TRBJ2-7; the match to TRBD1 covers 8 bases. Germline V gene data show CDR1 as SGHRS and CDR2 as YFSETQ. V trimming: 4 bases; J trimming: 3 bases; junction bases outside the gene matches: 9. The CDR3 spans 15 residues. The CDR3 protein is CASSPGTGPLYEQYF. The CDR3, as DNA: TGCGCCAGCAGCCCAGGGACAGGACCGCTCTACGAGCAGTACTTC.

This clone was found once. V is TRBV7-2 and J is TRBJ2-1; no reliable D call. Trimming took 1 base from V and 0 from J, leaving 10 bases between them. Germline V CDR1 and CDR2: SGHTA, FQGNSA. The CDR3 has 16 residues. The CDR3 DNA reads TGTGCCAGCAGCTTAGTGGGCTCGAGCTCCTACAATGAGCAGTTCTTC. Its translation is CASSLVGSSSYNEQFF.

The V call is TRBV18, the J call TRBJ1-1; no firm D call. CDR3 length: 13 amino acids. With 4 bases removed from V and 3 bases from J, the gap between germline ends came to 9 bases. Per the germline V gene, CDR1 is KGHSH and CDR2 is LQKENI. The CDR3 DNA is TGTGCCAGCTCACAATTCCGGGACACTGAAGCTTTCTTT. It encodes CASSQFRDTEAFF.

J is TRBJ2-1 and V is TRBV10-3; tentative D call: TRBD1 (6 bases). V was clipped by 8 bases and J by 5 bases, with 10 bases between them. Germline CDR1 and CDR2: ENHRY and SYGVKD. The CDR3 contains 12 residues. The CDR3 is CAIEGDHNEQFF. CDR3 sequence (DNA): TGTGCCATCGAGGGGGATCACAATGAGCAGTTCTTC.

This chain connects TRBV5-1 to TRBJ2-1, with D perhaps TRBD2 (5 bases). The CDR3 has 12 residues. The V end lost 4 bases, the J end lost 7 bases, and 9 bases lay between the germline ends. Germline V gene sequence: CDR1 SGHRS, CDR2 YFSETQ. CDR3: CASSHERNEQFF. As DNA, the CDR3 is TGCGCCAGCAGCCATGAGCGGAATGAGCAGTTCTTC. The entire variable domain, with the rest obtained from reference TRBV5-1 and TRBJ2-1, is as follows: KAGVTQTPRYLIKTRGQQVTLSCSPISGHRSVSWYQQTPGQGLQFLFEYFSETQRNKGNFPGRFSGRQFSNSRSEMNVSTLELGDSALYLCASSHERNEQFFGPGTRLTVL.

The rearrangement links TRBV29-1 to TRBJ2-7, with unresolved D. Per germline, CDR1 SQVTM and CDR2 ANQGSEA. V lost 4 bases, J lost 1 base, and 14 bases lay in between. The length of the CDR3 is 14 residues. The DNA of the CDR3 is TGCAGCGTTGTTCTGGGTGTCGGATCCTACGAGCAGTACTTC. Residues: CSVVLGVGSYEQYF.

The rearrangement joins TRBV28 to TRBJ1-1; D not certain. The CDR3 has 14 residues. CDR1 is MDHEN and CDR2 is SYDVKM in the germline V gene. The V end was cut by 5 bases, the J end by 2 bases, with 12 bases between. CDR3: CASSPRLVNTEAFF. Written as DNA, the CDR3 is TGTGCCAGCAGTCCCCGGTTGGTCAACACTGAAGCTTTCTTT.

This clone was found a few times. The chain links TRBV6-6 to TRBJ1-6; no clear D gene. CDR3 length equals 12 residues. With 2 bases removed from V and 7 bases from J, the gap between germline ends came to 3 bases. Germline V gene sequence: CDR1 MNHNY, CDR2 SVGAGI (reference sequence). CDR3: CASSYPNSPLHF. CDR3 nucleotide sequence: TGTGCCAGCAGTTACCCAAATTCACCCCTCCACTTT.

This sequence joins TRBV19 and TRBJ1-5; 8 positions match TRBD1. Per the germline V gene, CDR1 is LNHDA and CDR2 is SQIVND (reference sequence). The ends lost 6 bases at V and 4 bases at J; junction bases unmatched: 5. The CDR3 sequence is 14 residues long. DNA for the CDR3: TGTGCCAGTAGCGGACAGGGTGGTAATCAGCCCCAGCATTTT. The encoded protein is CASSGQGGNQPQHF.

This chain joins TRBV28 and TRBJ2-7; D gene ambiguous. V was pared by 5 bases and J by 3 bases, with 14 bases between. Germline lookup yields CDR1 MDHEN and CDR2 SYDVKM. The CDR3 extends over 14 amino acids. Written as DNA, the CDR3 is TGTGCCAGCAGTCAAACGTGGGATGGCTACGAGCAGTACTTC. Translating gives CASSQTWDGYEQYF. The full variable domain, with the rest looked up from reference TRBV28 and TRBJ2-7, is DVKVTQSSRYLVKRTGEKVFLECVQDMDHENMFWYRQDPGLGLRLIYFSYDVKMKEKGDIPEGYSVSREKKERFSLILESASTNQTSMYLCASSQTWDGYEQYFGPGTRLTVT.

This chain connects TRBV5-4 to TRBJ2-1; 8 positions agree with TRBD1. Germline values: CDR1 SGHNT, CDR2 YYREEE (reference sequence). V was pared by 10 bases and J by 4 bases, with 13 bases of the junction left unmatched. There are 15 residues in the CDR3. Here the CDR3 DNA reads TGTGCCGCCCGATTCGACAGGGGCGAATACAATGAGCAGTTCTTC. It codes for CAARFDRGEYNEQFF.

This clone was seen only once. J is TRBJ2-1 and V is TRBV28, with 9 bases matching TRBD2. Germline assignment: CDR1 MDHEN and CDR2 SYDVKM. V lost 3 bases, J lost 7 bases, and 7 bases stayed unmatched. The CDR3 loop spans 15 amino acids. In nucleotides, the CDR3 is TGTGCCAGCAGTTTTTGGGCTACTAGCGGGAATGAGCAGTTCTTC. Amino acid sequence: CASSFWATSGNEQFF.

This clone was seen repeatedly, ten times or more. V usage is TRBV30 and J usage is TRBJ1-5; D is unclear. Trimming took off 4 bases at V and 0 bases at J, with 7 bases between the two ends. This CDR3 contains 13 residues. In germline, CDR1 is GTSNPN, CDR2 SVGIG (reference sequence). In DNA form, the CDR3 reads TGTGCCTGGACGTCCAATAGCAATCAGCCCCAGCATTTT. This sequence encodes CAWTSNSNQPQHF.

The chain links TRBV5-6 to TRBJ2-7; 7 bases are a match to TRBD2. Germline lookup yields CDR1 SGHDT and CDR2 YYEEEE. Trimming took 4 bases from V and 0 from J; bases not matched to a gene: 10. The CDR3 has 16 amino acids. CDR3 nucleotide sequence: TGTGCCAGCAGCGCCGAGACTAGCAGGAGCTCCTACGAGCAGTACTTC. Amino acid sequence: CASSAETSRSSYEQYF.